The sequence of this T cell receptor beta chain was determined in a study of cytomegalovirus exposure and HLA in healthy donors. Study-level information: HLA-typed donors were the source of about 85 million unique TCRs, which an early data release held.

The length of the CDR3 is 19 residues. Germline loops: CDR1 SGHVS, CDR2 FNYEAQ. The J segment lost 0 bases and the V segment lost 5 bases, leaving 14 bases of the junction unmatched. The PCR employed 60 Vbeta primers together with 13 Jbeta primers. The data were produced by immunoSEQ multiplex PCR, yet TCRdb's version contains in-frame clones alone and is incomplete. The sample includes 95,000 to 150,000 clones, less than 80% of them seen just once. The V gene is TRBV7-6, the J gene TRBJ2-2; 8 bases agree with TRBD1. This TCR was recovered from a young man in good health and CMV-seronegative. Sequencing input: PBMCs. CDR3 amino acids: CASSDKDREKRSNTGELFF. The CDR3 nucleotides are TGTGCCAGCAGCGACAAGGACAGGGAGAAGAGATCGAACACCGGGGAGCTGTTTTTT.